The 12 T cell receptor beta chains below all came from one sample that was sequenced in a study of cytomegalovirus exposure and HLA in healthy donors. Primers for the PCR totalled 60 Vbeta and 13 Jbeta. Sequencing used immunoSEQ multiplex PCR; TCRdb keeps in-frame clones, though not all of them. The table includes tens of thousands of clones, over 70% detected once. Sequenced material: PBMCs. The receptor set was obtained from a man between 50 and 59 years old in good health and CMV-seropositive.

In this sample, this clone turned up once. Distinct nucleotide sequences in the sample also encode this CDR3. The rearrangement joins TRBV5-1 to TRBJ2-3; 10 bases map to TRBD2. The CDR3 sequence is 18 residues long. V gave up 0 bases and J gave up 2 bases; unmatched junction bases: 9. Germline V gene data show CDR1 as SGHRS and CDR2 as YFSETQ. The CDR3 here is CASSLARTSGEITDTQYF. The CDR3, as DNA: TGCGCCAGCAGCTTGGCTCGTACTAGCGGGGAGATCACAGATACGCAGTATTTT.

The J gene is TRBJ1-4, the V gene TRBV15; the D gene is possibly TRBD1 (5 bases). Germline V gene lookup returns CDR1 LNHNV and CDR2 YYDKDF (reference sequence). This CDR3 has 12 amino acids. The V gene lost 1 base and the J gene lost 8 bases, with 5 bases spanning the gap. This chain's CDR3 is CATSRGQEKLFF. The DNA of the CDR3 is TGTGCCACCAGCAGAGGACAGGAAAAACTGTTTTTT.

Points on this clone: One junction end disagrees with the germline gene, perhaps due to a read error. In the same sample, other DNA sequences code for this CDR3. The rearrangement links TRBV28 to TRBJ1-5, with unresolved D. Germline values: CDR1 MDHEN, CDR2 SYDVKM. This CDR3 contains 13 residues. CDR3 nucleotides: TGCGCCAGCAGTTTAGCTAAAAATCAGCCCCAGCATTTT. It codes for CASSLAKNQPQHF.

The genes are TRBV30 and TRBJ2-1; no clear D gene. Trimming took off 2 bases at V and 4 bases at J, with 6 bases between the two ends. The germline gives CDR1 GTSNPN, CDR2 SVGIG (reference sequence). The CDR3 is 12 amino acids. The CDR3: CAWSPSYNEQFF. The CDR3 DNA reads TGTGCCTGGAGTCCCAGTTACAATGAGCAGTTCTTC. The full variable domain, rest sourced from reference TRBV30 and TRBJ2-1, is SQTIHQWPATLVQPVGSPLSLECTVEGTSNPNLYWYRQAAGRGLQLLFYSVGIGQISSEVPQNLSASRPQDRQFILSSKKLLLSDSGFYLCAWSPSYNEQFFGPGTRLTVL.

This rearrangement joins TRBV6-7 to TRBJ2-7, with 13 positions matching TRBD2. TRBV6-7 is sorted into the ORF group, with uncertain function. CDR3 length: 18 amino acids. J was trimmed by 4 bases and V by 2 bases; bases with no gene match: 11. CDR3 region: CASSYPNVRTSGSYEQYF. In DNA form, the CDR3 reads TGTGCCAGCAGTTACCCAAACGTCCGGACTAGCGGGAGTTACGAGCAGTACTTC.

This clone was picked up one time. The rearrangement links TRBV5-4 to TRBJ1-1, with TRBD1 as a possible D gene (6 bases). The CDR3 consists of 15 residues. CDR1 and CDR2 from the germline V gene are SGHNT and YYREEE (reference sequence). Trimming took 3 bases from V and 5 from J, leaving 17 bases between them. CDR3 loop: CASSYGGGAETEAFF. The DNA of the CDR3 is TGTGCCAGCAGCTACGGCGGGGGGGCAGAAACTGAAGCTTTCTTT.

The chain carries TRBV19 and TRBJ1-5; 7 nucleotides match TRBD1. The junction had 13 bases not matched to a gene; V was cut back by 6 bases and J by 2 bases. Germline V gene data show CDR1 as LNHDA and CDR2 as SQIVND (reference sequence). The CDR3 consists of 17 residues. The CDR3 here is CASRPAGGLGRNQPQHF. CDR3 DNA sequence: TGTGCCAGTAGGCCGGCAGGGGGGCTTGGACGCAATCAGCCCCAGCATTTT.

The rearrangement links TRBV2 to TRBJ1-3, with 7 bases fitting TRBD1. In germline, CDR1 is SNHLY, CDR2 FYNNEI. The CDR3 is made up of 16 amino acids. The J segment lost 1 base and the V segment lost 6 bases, leaving 9 bases of the junction unmatched. CDR3 coding DNA: TGTGCCAGCAGACTGGACAGGTCCCTTTCTGGAAACACCATATATTTT. Its protein is CASRLDRSLSGNTIYF.

V and J are TRBV7-8 and TRBJ1-1, with TRBD1 matching 10 bases. The V gene end was trimmed by 5 bases and the J gene end by 2 bases; junction bases not matched to a gene: 5. Germline V gene lookup returns CDR1 SGHVS and CDR2 FQNEAQ. CDR3 length equals 15 residues. CDR3 sequence reads: CASSRQGALNTEAFF. For the CDR3, the DNA is TGTGCCAGCAGCAGACAGGGGGCTCTCAACACTGAAGCTTTCTTT.

The CDR3 nucleotides are TGTGCCAGCAGCATTCGGACAGGGGGCGATGAAAAACTGTTTTTT. As protein: CASSIRTGGDEKLFF. This chain links TRBV9 with TRBJ1-4; the match to TRBD1 covers 11 bases. Germline loops: CDR1 SGDLS, CDR2 YYNGEE. CDR3 length: 15 residues. V was clipped by 4 bases and J by 6 bases; unmatched bases: 5.

The rearrangement uses TRBV28 and TRBJ1-2; 7 nucleotides match TRBD1. This CDR3 spans 14 amino acids. In germline, CDR1 is MDHEN, CDR2 SYDVKM. Germline trimming cut 3 bases from V and 4 bases from J; bases unmatched to any gene: 5. The CDR3 nucleotides read TGTGCCAGCAGTTTTAGTCAGGGGGGCTATGGCTACACCTTC. Encoded protein: CASSFSQGGYGYTF.

The chain links TRBV7-8 to TRBJ2-7; 7 bases match TRBD1. Germline CDR1 is SGHVS and CDR2 is FQNEAQ. The CDR3 has 14 residues. With V trimmed by 7 bases and J by 2 bases, 8 bases remained unmatched. CDR3 sequence (DNA): TGTGCCAGCACCAAGACAGGGAGTCCCTACGAGCAGTACTTC. As protein: CASTKTGSPYEQYF.